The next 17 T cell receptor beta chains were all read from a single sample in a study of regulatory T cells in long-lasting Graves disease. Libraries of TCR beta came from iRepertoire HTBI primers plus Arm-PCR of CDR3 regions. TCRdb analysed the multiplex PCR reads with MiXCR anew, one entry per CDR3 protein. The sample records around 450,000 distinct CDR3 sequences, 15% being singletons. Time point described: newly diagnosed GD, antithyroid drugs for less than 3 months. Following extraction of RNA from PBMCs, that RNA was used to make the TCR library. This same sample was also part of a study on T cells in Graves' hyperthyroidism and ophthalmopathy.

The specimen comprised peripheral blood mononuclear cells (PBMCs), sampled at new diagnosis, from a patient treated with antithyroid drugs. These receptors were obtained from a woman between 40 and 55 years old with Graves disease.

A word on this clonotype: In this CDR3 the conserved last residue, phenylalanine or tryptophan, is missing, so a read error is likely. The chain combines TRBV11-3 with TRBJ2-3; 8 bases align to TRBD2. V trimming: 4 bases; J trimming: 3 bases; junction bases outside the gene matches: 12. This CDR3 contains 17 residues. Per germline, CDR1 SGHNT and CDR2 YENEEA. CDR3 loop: CASSSRGLAEGTDTQYL. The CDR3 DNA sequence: TGTGCCAGCAGCTCCCGAGGACTAGCTGAGGGGACAGATACGCAGTATCTT.

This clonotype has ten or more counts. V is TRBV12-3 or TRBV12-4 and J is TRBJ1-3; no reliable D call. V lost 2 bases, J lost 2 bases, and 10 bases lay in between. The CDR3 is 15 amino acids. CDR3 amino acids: CASSLLVMAGNTIYF. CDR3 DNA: TGTGCCAGCAGTTTACTGGTTATGGCTGGAAACACCATATATTTT.

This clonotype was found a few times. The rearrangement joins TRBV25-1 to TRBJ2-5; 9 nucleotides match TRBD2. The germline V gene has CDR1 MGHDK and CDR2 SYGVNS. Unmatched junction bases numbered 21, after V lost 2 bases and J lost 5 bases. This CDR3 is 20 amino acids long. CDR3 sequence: CASSENPPLGLAPREETQYF. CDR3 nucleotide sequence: TGTGCCAGCAGTGAAAACCCCCCGCTGGGACTAGCCCCTAGGGAGGAGACCCAGTACTTC.

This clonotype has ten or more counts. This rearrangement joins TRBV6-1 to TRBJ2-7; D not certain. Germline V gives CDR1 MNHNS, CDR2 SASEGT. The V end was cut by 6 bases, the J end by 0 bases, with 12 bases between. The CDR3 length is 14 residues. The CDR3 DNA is TGTGCCAGCAGACCCAGGACCCACTCCTACGAGCAGTACTTC. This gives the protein CASRPRTHSYEQYF.

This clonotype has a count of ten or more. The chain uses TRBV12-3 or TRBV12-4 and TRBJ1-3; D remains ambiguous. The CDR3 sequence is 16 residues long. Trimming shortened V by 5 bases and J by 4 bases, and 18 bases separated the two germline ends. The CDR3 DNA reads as TGTGCCAGCAGTCCGCCTTGGGCATTTAGAGGAAACACCATATATTTT. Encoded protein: CASSPPWAFRGNTIYF.

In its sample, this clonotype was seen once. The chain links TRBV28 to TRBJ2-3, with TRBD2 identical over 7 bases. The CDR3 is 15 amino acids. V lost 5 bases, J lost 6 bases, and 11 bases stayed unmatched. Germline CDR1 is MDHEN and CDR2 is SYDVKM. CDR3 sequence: CASSLSGFGTDTQYF. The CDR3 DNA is TGTGCCAGCAGTCTTAGCGGGTTCGGGACCGATACGCAGTATTTT.

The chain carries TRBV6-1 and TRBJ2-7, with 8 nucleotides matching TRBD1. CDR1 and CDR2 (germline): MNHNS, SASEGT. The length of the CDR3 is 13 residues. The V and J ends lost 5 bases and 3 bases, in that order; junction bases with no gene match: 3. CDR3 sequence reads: CASSPDRGYEQYF. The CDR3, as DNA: TGTGCCAGCAGTCCCGACAGGGGCTACGAGCAGTACTTC.

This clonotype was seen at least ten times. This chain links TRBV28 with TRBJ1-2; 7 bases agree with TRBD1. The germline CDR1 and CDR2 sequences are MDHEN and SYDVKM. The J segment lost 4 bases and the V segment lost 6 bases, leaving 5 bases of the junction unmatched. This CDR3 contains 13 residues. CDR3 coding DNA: TGTGCCAGCAGGGTGGGACAGATCTATGGCTACACCTTC. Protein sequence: CASRVGQIYGYTF.

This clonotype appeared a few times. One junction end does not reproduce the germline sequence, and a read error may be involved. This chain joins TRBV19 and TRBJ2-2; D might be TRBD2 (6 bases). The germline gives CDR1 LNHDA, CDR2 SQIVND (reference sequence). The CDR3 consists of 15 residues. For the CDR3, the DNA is TGTGCCAGTAGTCTAGACGGGAGTAGAACCGGGGAGCTGTTTTTT. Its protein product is CASSLDGSRTGELFF.

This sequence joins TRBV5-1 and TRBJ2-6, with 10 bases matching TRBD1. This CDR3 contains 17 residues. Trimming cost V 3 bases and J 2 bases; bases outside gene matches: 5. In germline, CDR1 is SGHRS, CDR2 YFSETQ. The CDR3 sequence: CASSWTGGRTGANVLTF. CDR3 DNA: TGCGCCAGCAGCTGGACAGGGGGTCGGACTGGGGCCAACGTCCTGACTTTC.

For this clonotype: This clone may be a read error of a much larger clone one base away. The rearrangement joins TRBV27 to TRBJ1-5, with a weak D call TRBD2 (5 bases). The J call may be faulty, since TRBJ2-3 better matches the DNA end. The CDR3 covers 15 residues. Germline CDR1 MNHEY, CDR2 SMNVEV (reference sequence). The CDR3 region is CASSPLVGMGQPQYF. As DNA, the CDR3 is TGTGCCAGCAGTCCCCTGGTCGGGATGGGTCAGCCCCAGTATTTT.

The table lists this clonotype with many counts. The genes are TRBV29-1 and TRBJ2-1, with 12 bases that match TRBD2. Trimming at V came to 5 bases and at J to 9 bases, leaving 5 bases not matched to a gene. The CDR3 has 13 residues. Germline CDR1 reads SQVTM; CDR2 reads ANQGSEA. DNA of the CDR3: TGCAGCGTTAGACTAGCGGGAGAGGGTGAGCAGTTCTTC. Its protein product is CSVRLAGEGEQFF.

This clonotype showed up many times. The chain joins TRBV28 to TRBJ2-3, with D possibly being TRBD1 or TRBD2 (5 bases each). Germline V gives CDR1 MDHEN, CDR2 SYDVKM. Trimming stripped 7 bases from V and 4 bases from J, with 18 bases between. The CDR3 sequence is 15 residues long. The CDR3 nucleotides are TGTGCCAGCAACACCCGGCCCCGGGACCCAGATACGCAGTATTTT. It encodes CASNTRPRDPDTQYF.

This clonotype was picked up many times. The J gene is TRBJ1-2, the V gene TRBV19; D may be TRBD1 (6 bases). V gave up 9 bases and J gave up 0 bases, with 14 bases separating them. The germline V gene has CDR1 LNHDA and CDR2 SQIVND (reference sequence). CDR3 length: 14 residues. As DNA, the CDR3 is TGTGCCAGCAACCCCAGGGGAACTAACTATGGCTACACCTTC. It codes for CASNPRGTNYGYTF.

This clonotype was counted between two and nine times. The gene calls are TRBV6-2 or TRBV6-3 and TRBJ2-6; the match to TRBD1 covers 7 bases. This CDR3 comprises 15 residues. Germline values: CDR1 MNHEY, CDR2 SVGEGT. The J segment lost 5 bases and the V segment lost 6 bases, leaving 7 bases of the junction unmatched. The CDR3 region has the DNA TGTGCCAGCAGGCACAGGGGAGTCTGGGCCAACGTCCTGACTTTC. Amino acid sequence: CASRHRGVWANVLTF.

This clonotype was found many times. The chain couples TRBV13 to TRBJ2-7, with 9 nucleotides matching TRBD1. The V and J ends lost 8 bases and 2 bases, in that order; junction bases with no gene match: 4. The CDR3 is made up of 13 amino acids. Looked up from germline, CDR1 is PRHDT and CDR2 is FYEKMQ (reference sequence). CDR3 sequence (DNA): TGTGCCAGCCGGGACAGGGCCACCTACGAGCAGTACTTC. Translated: CASRDRATYEQYF.

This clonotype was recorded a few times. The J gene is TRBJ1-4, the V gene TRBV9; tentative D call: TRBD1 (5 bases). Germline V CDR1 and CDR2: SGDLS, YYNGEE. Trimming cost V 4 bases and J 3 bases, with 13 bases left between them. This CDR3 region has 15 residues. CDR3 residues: CASSLSGRPNEKLFF. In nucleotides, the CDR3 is TGTGCCAGCAGCCTATCAGGGCGACCTAATGAAAAACTGTTTTTT.